This section outlines one T cell receptor (beta chain) sequence together with its context. Antigen: not known. This entry comes from a study of CD8+CD57+ T cells in acquired aplastic anemia. Background on the study: Roughly 3.2 ug was the average amount of DNA from sorted CD4+ and CD8+ cells. Study-wide results and caveats: Patients shared about 30 CD8+ CDR3 sequences with controls.

Genomic DNA, the template, was used for profiling of the TCR beta VDJ and CDR3. TCRdb reprocessed the reads with MiXCR, giving one entry per CDR3 protein. The data hold over 150,000 distinct CDR3 sequences, with roughly 63% observed a single time. Deletions cut 2 bases from V and 5 bases from J, with 7 bases between. This CDR3 contains 13 residues. Germline V lookup: CDR1 ENHRY, CDR2 SYGVKD. Previously, flow cytometry had revealed CD8+CD57+ cell expansion in the patients chosen for sequencing. Every patient presented with severe acquired aplastic anemia. The sequence was obtained from a human donor with aplastic anemia. The J gene is TRBJ1-5, the V gene TRBV10-3; no clear D gene. Sequencing was done on a sample of sorted CD4+, CD8+, or CD8+CD57+ T cells (not recorded which) from PBMCs. CDR3 region: CAISEGLHQPQHF. The CDR3 region has the DNA TGTGCCATCAGTGAGGGATTGCATCAGCCCCAGCATTTT.